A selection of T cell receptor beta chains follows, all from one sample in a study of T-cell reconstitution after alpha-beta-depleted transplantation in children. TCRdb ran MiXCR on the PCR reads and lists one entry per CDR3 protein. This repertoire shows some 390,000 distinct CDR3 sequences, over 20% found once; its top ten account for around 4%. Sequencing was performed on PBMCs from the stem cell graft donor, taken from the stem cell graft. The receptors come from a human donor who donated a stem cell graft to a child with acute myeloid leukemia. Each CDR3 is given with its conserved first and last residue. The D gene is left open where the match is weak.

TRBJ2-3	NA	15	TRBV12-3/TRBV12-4	CASSSGGRGTDTQYF
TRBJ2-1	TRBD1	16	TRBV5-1	CASSASTGGRYNEQFF
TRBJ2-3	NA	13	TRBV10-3	CAHSGRETDTQYF
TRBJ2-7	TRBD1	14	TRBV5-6	CASSLGGQGFEQYF
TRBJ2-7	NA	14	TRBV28	CASSPPGDIYEQYF
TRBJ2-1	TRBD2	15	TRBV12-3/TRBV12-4	CASLLAGGQHNEQFF
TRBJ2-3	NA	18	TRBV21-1	CASSKDRNYVGVADTQYF
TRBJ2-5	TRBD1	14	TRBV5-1	CASTDGTGQETQYF
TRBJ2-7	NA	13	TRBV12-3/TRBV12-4	CASSRGRDYEQYF
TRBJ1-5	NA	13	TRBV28	CASSLPGNQPQHF
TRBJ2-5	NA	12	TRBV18	CASSPMLETQYF
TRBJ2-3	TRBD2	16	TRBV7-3	CASSLGVAGNTDTQYF
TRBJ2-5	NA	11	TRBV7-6	CASSGWETQYF
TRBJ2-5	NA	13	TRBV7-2	CASSATREETQYF
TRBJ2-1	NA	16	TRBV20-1	CSASFHPTSSYNEQFF
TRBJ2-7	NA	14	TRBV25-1	CASSADRSSYEQYF
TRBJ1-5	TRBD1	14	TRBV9	CASSQTGGDQPQHF
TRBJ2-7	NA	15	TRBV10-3	CAISESPGTGYEQYF
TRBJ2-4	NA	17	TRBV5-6	CASRGGGFSGAKNIQYF
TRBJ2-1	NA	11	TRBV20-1	CSASFANEQFF
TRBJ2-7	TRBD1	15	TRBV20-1	CSATPDRGLGYEQYF
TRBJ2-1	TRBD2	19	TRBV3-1	CASSQLAGGVKTSYNEQFF
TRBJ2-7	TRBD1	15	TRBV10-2	CASSDRDRLDYEQYF
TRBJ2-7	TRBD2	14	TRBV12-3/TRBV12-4	CASSLKREWVEQYF
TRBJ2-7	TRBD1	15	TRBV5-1	CASSPGTGGDYEQYF
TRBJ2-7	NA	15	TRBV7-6	CASSSRGGTLYEQYF
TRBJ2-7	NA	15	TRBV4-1	CASSQGDGRGYEQYF
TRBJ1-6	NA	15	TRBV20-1	CSASPSGVGNSPLHF
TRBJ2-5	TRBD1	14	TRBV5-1	CASSALTGDKTQYF